This record concerns one T cell receptor (beta chain) sequence. Antigen specificity is unknown. The entry originates in a study of blood T cells in healthy people across ages. Study-wide context: About one barcoded beta molecule per two T cells was captured by template switching.

Study-level findings and limits: Diversity estimates drawn from one million T cells were deemed underestimates.

The second PCR ran roughly 7 to 12 cycles with a sample-barcoded 5' primer and J-beta primers. Researchers report that a template-switch adaptor with 12 random nucleotides tagged each cDNA molecule. From the 5' RACE reads, TCRdb called clonotypes with MiXCR, one entry per CDR3 protein. This sample has hundreds of thousands of distinct CDR3 sequences; approximately 60% occur once, and the top ten carry 25% to 30%. This sequence was found in a man in his forties or fifties in good health. Sample: blood.

Here the CDR3 reads CSVDSFAGVYQETQYF. The CDR3 region has the DNA TGCAGCGTTGATAGTTTTGCAGGAGTGTACCAAGAGACCCAGTACTTC. The chain combines TRBV29-1 with TRBJ2-5; D is unclear. With 3 bases removed from V and 0 bases from J, the gap between germline ends came to 17 bases. Looked up from germline, CDR1 is SQVTM and CDR2 is ANQGSEA. The CDR3 is made up of 16 amino acids.